Sequencing of this T cell receptor beta chain was carried out in a study of shared clonotypes between healthy human individuals. The data were produced by immunoSEQ multiplex PCR, yet TCRdb's version contains in-frame clones alone and is incomplete. The data show about 1.5 million clones, approximately 98% seen once. CDR1 and CDR2 from the germline V gene are SGHAT and FQNNGV. This CDR3 has 16 amino acids. The trim removed 1 base at V and 2 bases at J, leaving 6 bases unmatched. On this clone: The antigen is not known.

Study-wide findings and caveats: Rarefaction demonstrated incomplete sorted-subset sequencing despite large depth. Investigators expected sequencing depth to affect clonotype sharing among donors.

The sequence derives from a young man in good health. The chain joins TRBV11-2 to TRBJ2-7, with TRBD2 matching 9 bases. Source material: naive CD4+ T cells sorted from blood. This sample's subset: CD45RA+ positively selected. The DNA of the CDR3 is TGTGCCAGCAGCTTAGCACCAGCGGGAGGCCCCTACGAGCAGTACTTC. Translation gives CASSLAPAGGPYEQYF.